These T cell receptor beta chains were read from a single sample in a study of OX40 agonist ivuxolimab in advanced cancers. The method was immunoSEQ multiplex PCR; TCRdb's version includes in-frame clones alone and lacks a portion of them. This repertoire shows around 50,000 clones, approximately 81% found once; its top ten account for around 20%. The sequencing used CD4+ or CD8+ T cells sorted from blood, collected in a trial of the OX40 agonist ivuxolimab. The receptors stem from an adult with an advanced solid tumor such as melanoma, head and neck, liver or kidney cancer. The CDR3 runs from the conserved cysteine through the conserved F or W. D genes are given only for firm matches. A clone size is listed for some rows: how often the clone was seen (once, few, many), or a class if it is expanded.

CDR3aa: CASSLARGGLEAFF
CDR3nt: TGTGCCAGCAGCTTGGCTCGAGGGGGCCTTGAAGCTTTCTTT
abundance: -
d_gene: TRBD1
j_gene: TRBJ1-1
v_gene: TRBV5-6

CDR3aa: CASSLSRGATIYF
CDR3nt: TGTGCCAGCAGTTTATCGCGAGGGGCCACCATATATTTT
abundance: once
d_gene: -
j_gene: TRBJ1-3
v_gene: TRBV27

CDR3aa: CASSELGLAGGEQYF
CDR3nt: TGCGCCAGCAGTGAACTAGGACTAGCGGGGGGAGAGCAGTACTTC
abundance: once
d_gene: TRBD2
j_gene: TRBJ2-7
v_gene: TRBV6-1

CDR3aa: CASSVGSAANYGYTF
CDR3nt: TGTGCCAGCAGCGTAGGGTCAGCGGCCAACTATGGCTACACCTTC
abundance: -
d_gene: -
j_gene: TRBJ1-2
v_gene: TRBV9

CDR3aa: CASSTILGSRGQETQYF
CDR3nt: TGTGCCAGCAGCACGATACTAGGATCACGAGGACAAGAGACCCAGTACTTC
abundance: -
d_gene: -
j_gene: TRBJ2-5
v_gene: TRBV7-8

CDR3aa: CASSASGNTIYF
CDR3nt: TGTGCCAGCAGCGCCTCTGGAAACACCATATATTTT
abundance: -
d_gene: -
j_gene: TRBJ1-3
v_gene: TRBV9

CDR3aa: CATSRDRGGSSYNEQFF
CDR3nt: TGTGCCACCAGCAGAGATCGGGGCGGGAGCTCCTACAATGAGCAGTTCTTC
abundance: once
d_gene: TRBD2
j_gene: TRBJ2-1
v_gene: TRBV15

CDR3aa: CASSYAPYEQYF
CDR3nt: TGTGCCAGCAGTTATGCCCCCTACGAGCAGTACTTC
abundance: -
d_gene: -
j_gene: TRBJ2-7
v_gene: TRBV6-9

CDR3aa: CASSLVGTEAFF
CDR3nt: TGTGCCAGCAGTTTGGTCGGCACTGAAGCTTTCTTT
abundance: -
d_gene: -
j_gene: TRBJ1-1
v_gene: TRBV28

CDR3aa: CASRAGELFF
CDR3nt: TGCGCCAGCCGGGCCGGGGAGCTGTTTTTT
abundance: -
d_gene: -
j_gene: TRBJ2-2
v_gene: TRBV10-2

CDR3aa: CASSLGVSKEETQYF
CDR3nt: TGTGCCAGCAGCTTGGGGGTCTCAAAGGAAGAGACCCAGTACTTC
abundance: once
d_gene: -
j_gene: TRBJ2-5
v_gene: TRBV5-5

CDR3aa: CASSWLGGDQETQYF
CDR3nt: TGTGCCAGCAGTTGGTTGGGGGGGGATCAAGAGACCCAGTACTTC
abundance: -
d_gene: TRBD2
j_gene: TRBJ2-5
v_gene: TRBV6-6

CDR3aa: CASSQTLDRGFWTQYF
CDR3nt: TGTGCCAGCAGCCAAACCCTGGACAGGGGCTTCTGGACCCAGTACTTC
abundance: -
d_gene: TRBD1
j_gene: TRBJ2-5
v_gene: TRBV14

CDR3aa: CASSRMTDFDTEAFF
CDR3nt: TGTGCCAGTAGTAGGATGACAGACTTCGACACTGAAGCTTTCTTT
abundance: once
d_gene: -
j_gene: TRBJ1-1
v_gene: TRBV19

CDR3aa: CASSRQGAVTDTQYF
CDR3nt: TGTGCCAGCAGTAGGCAGGGGGCCGTAACAGATACGCAGTATTTT
abundance: -
d_gene: TRBD1
j_gene: TRBJ2-3
v_gene: TRBV25-1

CDR3aa: CASSVERRPDTQYF
CDR3nt: TGTGCCAGCAGCGTGGAGAGGCGGCCAGATACGCAGTATTTT
abundance: -
d_gene: -
j_gene: TRBJ2-3
v_gene: TRBV9

CDR3aa: CASSLAGGMDYQHF
CDR3nt: TGTGCCAGCAGCTTAGCGGGGGGGATGGATTACCAGCATTTT
abundance: -
d_gene: -
j_gene: TRBJ1-5
v_gene: TRBV11-2

CDR3aa: CASSPGTGINEKLFF
CDR3nt: TGCGCCAGCAGCCCGGGGACAGGGATTAATGAAAAACTGTTTTTT
abundance: -
d_gene: TRBD1
j_gene: TRBJ1-4
v_gene: TRBV4-3

CDR3aa: CASSDGAGEQYF
CDR3nt: TGTGCCAGCAGTGACGGGGCCGGGGAGCAGTACTTC
abundance: -
d_gene: -
j_gene: TRBJ2-7
v_gene: TRBV2

CDR3aa: CASSSTGTGAFNEQFF
CDR3nt: TGTGCCAGCAGCTCGACCGGGACAGGGGCGTTTAATGAGCAGTTCTTC
abundance: -
d_gene: TRBD1
j_gene: TRBJ2-1
v_gene: TRBV5-7

CDR3aa: CSGTWGATEAFF
CDR3nt: TGCAGTGGGACGTGGGGCGCGACTGAAGCTTTCTTT
abundance: many
d_gene: -
j_gene: TRBJ1-1
v_gene: TRBV29-1

CDR3aa: CASILAGGAEAFF
CDR3nt: TGTGCCAGCATCCTTGCGGGAGGGGCTGAAGCTTTCTTT
abundance: -
d_gene: -
j_gene: TRBJ1-1
v_gene: TRBV28

CDR3aa: CASSLFENEQFF
CDR3nt: TGTGCCAGCAGTTTATTTGAGAATGAGCAGTTCTTC
abundance: -
d_gene: -
j_gene: TRBJ2-1
v_gene: TRBV28

CDR3aa: CASSPGAVYSNQPQHF
CDR3nt: TGTGCCAGCAGCCCTGGGGCAGTTTATAGCAATCAGCCCCAGCATTTT
abundance: few
d_gene: -
j_gene: TRBJ1-5
v_gene: TRBV28

CDR3aa: CASSLWTGANTEAFF
CDR3nt: TGTGCCAGCAGCCTATGGACAGGCGCGAACACTGAAGCTTTCTTT
abundance: -
d_gene: TRBD1
j_gene: TRBJ1-1
v_gene: TRBV5-6

CDR3aa: CASSLPSGNTIYF
CDR3nt: TGTGCCAGCAGTTTACCCTCTGGAAACACCATATATTTT
abundance: -
d_gene: -
j_gene: TRBJ1-3
v_gene: TRBV5-6

CDR3aa: CASGFAKETQYF
CDR3nt: TGTGCCAGCGGGTTTGCTAAAGAGACCCAGTACTTC
abundance: -
d_gene: -
j_gene: TRBJ2-5
v_gene: TRBV6-1

CDR3aa: CASSVEGGDTQYF
CDR3nt: TGTGCCAGCAGCGTAGAGGGAGGGGATACGCAGTATTTT
abundance: -
d_gene: TRBD2
j_gene: TRBJ2-3
v_gene: TRBV9

CDR3aa: CASSLGSGNTIYF
CDR3nt: TGTGCCAGCAGCTTGGGATCTGGAAACACCATATATTTT
abundance: -
d_gene: -
j_gene: TRBJ1-3
v_gene: TRBV5-6

CDR3aa: CASSFGGTDTQYF
CDR3nt: TGTGCCAGCAGCTTTGGGGGGACAGATACGCAGTATTTT
abundance: -
d_gene: -
j_gene: TRBJ2-3
v_gene: TRBV7-6

CDR3aa: CASSFRGQRVSEAFF
CDR3nt: TGTGCCAGTAGTTTTAGAGGTCAAAGAGTCTCTGAAGCTTTCTTT
abundance: many
d_gene: -
j_gene: TRBJ1-1
v_gene: TRBV19

CDR3aa: CATSQTGELFF
CDR3nt: TGTGCCACCTCTCAGACCGGGGAGCTGTTTTTT
abundance: -
d_gene: -
j_gene: TRBJ2-2
v_gene: TRBV6-5

CDR3aa: CASSQLEGADYGYTF
CDR3nt: TGCGCCAGCAGCCAATTAGAAGGGGCAGACTATGGCTACACCTTC
abundance: -
d_gene: -
j_gene: TRBJ1-2
v_gene: TRBV4-1

CDR3aa: CASSTTASYEQYF
CDR3nt: TGTGCCAGCAGTACGACAGCGTCCTACGAGCAGTACTTC
abundance: -
d_gene: -
j_gene: TRBJ2-7
v_gene: TRBV27

CDR3aa: CASSLVGELFF
CDR3nt: TGTGCCAGCAGCTTAGTGGGGGAGCTGTTTTTT
abundance: few
d_gene: -
j_gene: TRBJ2-2
v_gene: TRBV13

CDR3aa: CASTGQSQPQHF
CDR3nt: TGTGCCAGCACGGGACAGAGCCAGCCCCAGCATTTT
abundance: medium-sized
d_gene: TRBD1
j_gene: TRBJ1-5
v_gene: TRBV2

CDR3aa: CASSRERVARELFF
CDR3nt: TGCGCCAGCAGTAGGGAGAGAGTCGCGAGGGAGCTGTTTTTT
abundance: -
d_gene: -
j_gene: TRBJ2-2
v_gene: TRBV10-1

CDR3aa: CASSLEWNPKRRTGELFF
CDR3nt: TGTGCCAGCAGCTTAGAATGGAACCCGAAGAGGAGGACCGGGGAGCTGTTTTTT
abundance: -
d_gene: -
j_gene: TRBJ2-2
v_gene: TRBV7-9

CDR3aa: CASSLGLNTEAFF
CDR3nt: TGCGCCAGCAGCTTGGGGCTGAACACTGAAGCTTTCTTT
abundance: few
d_gene: -
j_gene: TRBJ1-1
v_gene: TRBV5-1

CDR3aa: CATSRELGTDTQYF
CDR3nt: TGTGCCACCAGCAGAGAGCTTGGCACAGATACGCAGTATTTT
abundance: once
d_gene: -
j_gene: TRBJ2-3
v_gene: TRBV15

CDR3aa: CAWSTGQGYNEQFF
CDR3nt: TGTGCCTGGAGTACGGGACAGGGCTACAATGAGCAGTTCTTC
abundance: few
d_gene: TRBD1
j_gene: TRBJ2-1
v_gene: TRBV30

CDR3aa: CASGFRVPADTQYF
CDR3nt: TGTGCTAGTGGTTTCAGGGTTCCAGCAGATACGCAGTATTTT
abundance: -
d_gene: -
j_gene: TRBJ2-3
v_gene: TRBV12-5

CDR3aa: CASSHTKQGPSYNSPLHF
CDR3nt: TGTGCCAGCAGCCACACGAAACAGGGGCCCTCCTATAATTCACCCCTCCACTTT
abundance: -
d_gene: TRBD1
j_gene: TRBJ1-6
v_gene: TRBV14

CDR3aa: CASSQGADEQYF
CDR3nt: TGTGCCAGCAGCCAGGGGGCAGACGAGCAGTACTTC
abundance: -
d_gene: TRBD1
j_gene: TRBJ2-7
v_gene: TRBV6-1

CDR3aa: CASSRGGGSNQPQHF
CDR3nt: TGCGCCAGCAGCCGGGGAGGGGGAAGCAATCAGCCCCAGCATTTT
abundance: -
d_gene: -
j_gene: TRBJ1-5
v_gene: TRBV4-3

CDR3aa: CASSAHLGWGEEQYF
CDR3nt: TGTGCCAGCAGCGCCCACCTAGGATGGGGGGAGGAGCAGTACTTC
abundance: -
d_gene: -
j_gene: TRBJ2-7
v_gene: TRBV9

CDR3aa: CASSPQWVPTTHEQYF
CDR3nt: TGTGCCAGCAGTCCCCAATGGGTCCCGACCACCCACGAGCAGTACTTC
abundance: -
d_gene: -
j_gene: TRBJ2-7
v_gene: TRBV27

CDR3aa: CASSNLGEESSYNEQFF
CDR3nt: TGTGCCAGCAGCAACTTAGGAGAGGAGAGCTCCTACAATGAGCAGTTCTTC
abundance: few
d_gene: -
j_gene: TRBJ2-1
v_gene: TRBV21-1

CDR3aa: CASSLGGGPDTQYF
CDR3nt: TGTGCCAGCAGCTTAGGAGGGGGACCAGATACGCAGTATTTT
abundance: -
d_gene: -
j_gene: TRBJ2-3
v_gene: TRBV11-2

CDR3aa: CASSVAAGTGRDTQYF
CDR3nt: TGTGCCAGCAGCGTAGCGGCGGGGACAGGGCGCGATACGCAGTATTTT
abundance: -
d_gene: TRBD1
j_gene: TRBJ2-3
v_gene: TRBV9

CDR3aa: CASSINRGDIQYF
CDR3nt: TGTGCCAGCAGTATAAACAGGGGAGACATTCAGTACTTC
abundance: -
d_gene: TRBD1
j_gene: TRBJ2-4
v_gene: TRBV27

CDR3aa: CASSISPMNTEAFF
CDR3nt: TGTGCCAGTAGTATATCGCCTATGAACACTGAAGCTTTCTTT
abundance: few
d_gene: -
j_gene: TRBJ1-1
v_gene: TRBV19

CDR3aa: CSVDGGQPVNYGYTF
CDR3nt: TGCAGCGTGGATGGGGGACAGCCTGTTAACTATGGCTACACCTTC
abundance: -
d_gene: TRBD1
j_gene: TRBJ1-2
v_gene: TRBV29-1

CDR3aa: CASSLGGSNEQFF
CDR3nt: TGCGCCAGCAGCTTGGGGGGGAGCAATGAGCAGTTCTTC
abundance: -
d_gene: -
j_gene: TRBJ2-1
v_gene: TRBV5-1

CDR3aa: CASSETILTLNTEAFF
CDR3nt: TGTGCCAGCAGTGAAACTATTCTGACCCTAAACACTGAAGCTTTCTTT
abundance: -
d_gene: -
j_gene: TRBJ1-1
v_gene: TRBV6-1

CDR3aa: CASSLFSGQGFEQYF
CDR3nt: TGTGCCAGCAGTTTATTTAGCGGACAGGGCTTCGAGCAGTACTTC
abundance: once
d_gene: TRBD1
j_gene: TRBJ2-7
v_gene: TRBV28

CDR3aa: CASSLDVGKGYTF
CDR3nt: TGCGCCAGCAGCTTGGACGTGGGAAAGGGCTACACCTTC
abundance: -
d_gene: -
j_gene: TRBJ1-2
v_gene: TRBV5-1